A single sample gave rise to the 3 T cell receptor beta chains below, sequenced in a study of response to subunit inactivated influenza vaccine. TCRdb independently ran MiXCR on the RT-PCR reads; one entry per CDR3 protein. The sample carries a few hundred thousand distinct CDR3 sequences, 22% recorded once. The sequenced sample was PBMCs from blood, obtained about 19 months after vaccination. The receptors originated from a man aged 50-75 years who received an inactivated influenza vaccine.

The table lists this clonotype with a few counts. This chain links TRBV5-1 with TRBJ1-2, with 7 bases matching TRBD1. From germline, CDR1 is SGHRS and CDR2 YFSETQ. J lost 10 bases, V lost 4 bases, and 10 bases had no gene match. This CDR3 has 13 residues. The CDR3 sequence: CASSRREGQTYTF. For the CDR3, the DNA is TGCGCCAGCAGCCGACGTGAGGGACAGACCTACACCTTC.

This rearrangement joins TRBV16 to TRBJ1-4, with D possibly being TRBD1 (6 bases). Germline V lookup: CDR1 KGHSY, CDR2 FQNENV. The CDR3 is 17 residues long. Trimming took off 2 bases at V and 4 bases at J, with 17 bases between the two ends. The CDR3 is CASSQVRPGAGNEKLFF. The DNA for the CDR3 is TGTGCCAGCAGCCAAGTGCGGCCGGGGGCTGGTAATGAAAAACTGTTTTTT.

DNA of the CDR3: TGTGCCAGCATCCTAGGTTTGAACACTGAAGCTTTCTTT. Residues: CASILGLNTEAFF. The chain is built from TRBV7-2 and TRBJ1-1; D remains ambiguous. The CDR3 loop spans 13 amino acids. The V end was cut by 7 bases, the J end by 0 bases, with 9 bases between. The germline V gene has CDR1 SGHTA and CDR2 FQGNSA.